A selection of T cell receptor beta chains follows, all from one sample in a study of T-cell memory formation after mild COVID-19. Each CDR3 protein is one row after TCRdb ran MiXCR on the 5' RACE reads. The sample shows over 350,000 distinct CDR3 sequences, roughly 15% of them seen only once. The sequencing sample was made of PBMCs or a T cell subset sorted from them (not recorded which). The source of these receptors is a man younger than 35 who had mild COVID-19 (a few samples of this study predate the infection). Cell type and time point are not known. The CDR3 runs from the conserved cysteine through the conserved F or W. A D gene is named only where the DNA matches it firmly. Only some rows state a clone size, as once, few, many or a class for expanded clones.

CDR3 length	D gene	V gene	clone size	J gene	CDR3 DNA	CDR3 protein
14	TRBD2	TRBV11-2	few	TRBJ2-2	TGTGCCAGCAGCCGCGGGGGGCTAACCGGGGAGCTGTTTTTT	CASSRGGLTGELFF
13	-	TRBV24-1	-	TRBJ1-4	TGTGCCACCAGTGATTCAAGGAGTGAAAAACTGTTTTTT	CATSDSRSEKLFF
17	-	TRBV13	few	TRBJ2-3	TGTGCCAGCAGCCAACCTAAAGGGCTAACCCGCACAGATACGCAGTATTTT	CASSQPKGLTRTDTQYF
15	TRBD1	TRBV20-1	few	TRBJ1-2	TGCAGTGCTAGTTCCGGGACAGGGGGACGGTATGGCTACACCTTC	CSASSGTGGRYGYTF
17	-	TRBV20-1	few	TRBJ2-5	TGCAGTGCTAGCGTCTTTATTCTGGCGTTCGGGTCGGAGACCCAGTACTTC	CSASVFILAFGSETQYF
15	-	TRBV12-3/TRBV12-4	few	TRBJ2-3	TGTGCCAGCAGCCCCACTAGGCGCCGCACAGATACGCAGTATTTT	CASSPTRRRTDTQYF
18	-	TRBV4-3	few	TRBJ2-3	TGCGCCAGCAGCGCCCACTACGGAGTGGGGGGGCAAACAGATACGCAGTATTTT	CASSAHYGVGGQTDTQYF
9	-	TRBV18	few	TRBJ2-3	TGTGCCCTTACGGATACGCAGTATTTT	CALTDTQYF
14	TRBD2	TRBV18	few	TRBJ2-5	TGTGCCAGCTCACCGGGAGGGTACCAAGAGACCCAGTACTTC	CASSPGGYQETQYF
15	-	TRBV5-1	-	TRBJ2-5	TGCGCCAGCAGATCGGGACTGCTAAGTCAAGAGACCCAGTACTTC	CASRSGLLSQETQYF
13	-	TRBV7-3	-	TRBJ1-1	TGTGCCAGCAGCTTAGGAGGTTTCGGTGAAGCTTTCTTT	CASSLGGFGEAFF
17	TRBD1	TRBV19	-	TRBJ1-1	TGTGCCAGTACCTTATCCGGGACAGGGGATACGAACACTGAAGCTTTCTTT	CASTLSGTGDTNTEAFF
13	-	TRBV7-2	few	TRBJ1-3	TGTGCCAGCAGCCCCCAAGCTGGAAACACCATATATTTT	CASSPQAGNTIYF
15	-	TRBV4-1	-	TRBJ2-3	TGCGCCAGCAGCCAAGAACGAGCACCCACAGATACGCAGTATTTT	CASSQERAPTDTQYF
15	TRBD2	TRBV14	-	TRBJ2-1	TGTGCCAGCAGCCCGCGGGGGGGCCTCTACAATGAGCAGTTCTTC	CASSPRGGLYNEQFF
14	TRBD1	TRBV7-2	-	TRBJ1-1	TGTGCCAGCAACTCGGGACAGGTGAACACTGAAGCTTTCTTT	CASNSGQVNTEAFF
15	-	TRBV4-2	-	TRBJ1-1	TGTGCCAGCAGCCAAGAAGCAGCTAAGAACACTGAAGCTTTCTTT	CASSQEAAKNTEAFF
14	-	TRBV7-9	few	TRBJ2-3	TGTGCCAGCAGATGGATGGGGGAGGCAGATACGCAGTATTTT	CASRWMGEADTQYF
14	TRBD1	TRBV29-1	-	TRBJ1-1	TGCAGCGTTGAACTGAGGGGGCTTAACACTGAAGCTTTCTTT	CSVELRGLNTEAFF
12	-	TRBV6-5	-	TRBJ2-1	TGTGCCAGCAGTTCTACTAGTACTGAGCAGTTCTTC	CASSSTSTEQFF
14	-	TRBV6-2/TRBV6-3	-	TRBJ1-5	TGTGCCAGCAGTTACGCCGTTCCCAATCAGCCCCAGCATTTT	CASSYAVPNQPQHF
15	-	TRBV12-3/TRBV12-4	many	TRBJ1-5	TGTGCCAGCAGTTTAAGGTTTTATAGCAATCAGCCCCAGCATTTT	CASSLRFYSNQPQHF
16	-	TRBV27	-	TRBJ2-7	TGTGCCAGCAGTTTATTTGGCGGGGTTAGCTCCTACGAGCAGTACTTC	CASSLFGGVSSYEQYF
15	-	TRBV18	few	TRBJ1-3	TGTGCCAGCTCGTCCCCCGGGGGACGGGGAAACACCATATATTTT	CASSSPGGRGNTIYF
16	TRBD1	TRBV5-5	-	TRBJ2-2	TGTGCCAGCAGCTTGGACGGGACAGGGGGAATCGGGGAGCTGTTTTTT	CASSLDGTGGIGELFF
15	-	TRBV4-1	few	TRBJ2-2	TGCGCCAGCAGCCAAGGTTCAGGGGTCGCCGGGGAGCTGTTTTTT	CASSQGSGVAGELFF
14	TRBD1	TRBV10-3	-	TRBJ1-1	TGTGCCATCAGTTGGGACAGGGAAAACACTGAAGCTTTCTTT	CAISWDRENTEAFF
14	-	TRBV20-1	few	TRBJ1-5	TGCAGTGCCACAAGGGGGGGGATTAATCAGCCCCAGCATTTT	CSATRGGINQPQHF
18	TRBD2	TRBV5-1	many	TRBJ2-2	TGCGCCAGCAGCTTGGCCCTAGCGGGGGCCACGAACACCGGGGAGCTGTTTTTT	CASSLALAGATNTGELFF
14	-	TRBV5-1	-	TRBJ2-7	TGCGCCAGCAGCTTGGCCGGGATCTTCTACGAGCAGTACTTC	CASSLAGIFYEQYF
15	TRBD1	TRBV10-3	-	TRBJ2-1	TGTGCCACCCTGCCAATGACAGGGGGCCACAATGAGCAGTTCTTC	CATLPMTGGHNEQFF
11	-	TRBV4-3	many	TRBJ2-2	TGCGCCGCGGGGTCCACCGGGGAGCTGTTTTTT	CAAGSTGELFF
14	-	TRBV29-1	many	TRBJ1-1	TGCAGCGTTATCAGGGGCGGGGTGAACACTGAAGCTTTCTTT	CSVIRGGVNTEAFF
15	-	TRBV4-3	few	TRBJ1-6	TGCGCCAGCAGCCAAGGGGGGGCCCGTAATTCACCCCTCCACTTT	CASSQGGARNSPLHF
18	-	TRBV4-2	-	TRBJ2-6	TGTGCCAGCAGCCCAGATCCAGGGGCCAGCTCTGGGGCCAACGTCCTGACTTTC	CASSPDPGASSGANVLTF
17	TRBD1	TRBV5-1	few	TRBJ1-1	TGCGCCAGCAGCTTGGACGACAGGGGAAATGGGGACACTGAAGCTTTCTTT	CASSLDDRGNGDTEAFF
15	-	TRBV7-2	few	TRBJ1-5	TGTGCCAGCAGCCGCACAGACTCTGGATATCAGCCCCAGCATTTT	CASSRTDSGYQPQHF
13	-	TRBV6-5	few	TRBJ2-1	TGTGCCAGCAGTTACTCGCCCTCGAATGAGCAGTTCTTC	CASSYSPSNEQFF
15	TRBD1	TRBV20-1	-	TRBJ2-7	TGCAGTGCTCCCCATTGGACAGGGGGGACCTACGAGCAGTACTTC	CSAPHWTGGTYEQYF
14	TRBD1	TRBV5-1	few	TRBJ2-1	TGCGCCAGCAGCATCGACAGGGGAGGTCATGAGCAGTTCTTC	CASSIDRGGHEQFF
12	-	TRBV20-1	-	TRBJ1-2	TGCAGTGCTAGGTGGCTCCTCTATGGCTACACCTTC	CSARWLLYGYTF
15	-	TRBV28	few	TRBJ1-3	TGTGCCAGCAGTTTATTGGCCCCCGGAGGAAACACCATATATTTT	CASSLLAPGGNTIYF
13	-	TRBV7-2	few	TRBJ1-1	TGTGCCAGCAGCCCAGACAAGAACACTGAAGCTTTCTTT	CASSPDKNTEAFF
16	-	TRBV5-1	-	TRBJ2-5	TGCGCCAGCAGCTCCACCCTTTACAGGGTCGGAGAGACCCAGTACTTC	CASSSTLYRVGETQYF
18	TRBD2	TRBV7-2	-	TRBJ2-1	TGTGCCAGCAGCTTTCCCAGGACTAGCACTGGCTCCTACAATGAGCAGTTCTTC	CASSFPRTSTGSYNEQFF
15	-	TRBV5-1	few	TRBJ2-2	TGCGCCAGCAGCCTTCGACAGCCTGGCACCGGGGAGCTGTTTTTT	CASSLRQPGTGELFF
15	-	TRBV18	-	TRBJ2-1	TGTGCCAGCTCACCATACGGGCCCGGTTCTGATGAGCAGTTCTTC	CASSPYGPGSDEQFF
15	-	TRBV29-1	few	TRBJ1-1	TGCAGCGTTGCTTCGCGGTGGTCCGCGAACACTGAAGCTTTCTTT	CSVASRWSANTEAFF
11	-	TRBV10-2	few	TRBJ1-1	TGCGCCAGCAGTGAGCAGGGAGGGGCTTTCTTT	CASSEQGGAFF
17	TRBD2	TRBV6-2/TRBV6-3	-	TRBJ2-1	TGTGCCAGCAGTTCCCAGCTAGCGGGGGGTAGCTACAATGAGCAGTTCTTC	CASSSQLAGGSYNEQFF
15	TRBD1	TRBV6-6	few	TRBJ2-5	TGTGCCAGCAGCCGGGACAGTCCCTGGTGGGAGACCCAGTACTTC	CASSRDSPWWETQYF
14	-	TRBV6-5	-	TRBJ1-2	TGTGCCAGCAGTACATACTTAGGGGAGCCTGGCTACACCTTC	CASSTYLGEPGYTF
17	TRBD2	TRBV7-9	-	TRBJ2-3	TGTGCCAGCAGCTGGGGGACTAGCGGGGATAGCACAGATACGCAGTATTTT	CASSWGTSGDSTDTQYF
16	-	TRBV10-3	-	TRBJ2-5	TGTGCCATCAGTGAGTGGGGGGACGGAGACCAAGAGACCCAGTACTTC	CAISEWGDGDQETQYF
14	TRBD1	TRBV12-3/TRBV12-4	many	TRBJ2-2	TGTGCCAGCAGTTTCGTAGGGGGCGCCGGGGAGCTGTTTTTT	CASSFVGGAGELFF
15	TRBD1	TRBV4-2	few	TRBJ1-6	TGTGCCAGCAGCCGAGCCGGGACAGATAATTCACCCCTCCACTTT	CASSRAGTDNSPLHF
12	TRBD1	TRBV2	few	TRBJ2-7	TGTGCCAGCCGACAGGGCGCGGACGAGCAGTACTTC	CASRQGADEQYF
14	-	TRBV10-3	few	TRBJ2-1	TGTGCCATCAGTGAGTCGGCAGAAGGAAATGAGCAGTTCTTC	CAISESAEGNEQFF
14	-	TRBV12-3/TRBV12-4	few	TRBJ2-7	TGTGCCAGCAGTTTTGGGGGGCGAACTTACGAGCAGTACTTC	CASSFGGRTYEQYF